These 23 T cell receptor beta chains share one sample of origin, sequenced in a study of response to subunit inactivated influenza vaccine. TCRdb re-called the RT-PCR reads with MiXCR, one entry per CDR3 protein. The data show 500,000 to 600,000 distinct CDR3 sequences, about 11% seen once. These data were also reused for a study on T cells expressing NK-cell markers. That work states: 5'RACE template switching with UMIs generated TCR beta cDNA.

This material consisted of PBMCs from blood, taken on the day of vaccination. These TCRs come from a middle-aged man who received an inactivated influenza vaccine.

The CDR3 loop is CASSLVGRRGPGEGEAFF. CDR3 DNA sequence: TGTGCCAGCAGCTTAGTCGGGCGCAGGGGCCCCGGTGAGGGTGAAGCTTTCTTT. The chain is built from TRBV11-2 and TRBJ1-1, with D possibly TRBD1 on 6 matching bases. Germline V gene sequence: CDR1 SGHAT, CDR2 FQNNGV. The CDR3 is made up of 18 amino acids. Trimming cost V 1 base and J 7 bases, with 25 bases left between them.

This clonotype occurred a few times. The gene calls are TRBV29-1 and TRBJ2-7; D possibly corresponds to TRBD1 (6 bases). V was shortened by 2 bases and J by 1 base, with 15 bases between the two germline ends. Germline CDR1 is SQVTM and CDR2 is ANQGSEA. The CDR3 sequence is 15 residues long. In DNA, the CDR3 is TGCAGCGTTGAACGTCCGGACAGCCAATCCTACGAGCAGTACTTC. Protein product: CSVERPDSQSYEQYF.

This clonotype was observed a handful of times. The genes are TRBV10-3 and TRBJ2-3; D not certain. CDR1 ENHRY and CDR2 SYGVKD come from the germline V gene. V lost 3 bases and J 7 bases, leaving 5 bases between the germline ends. This CDR3 contains 11 residues. The CDR3 protein is CAISDGNTQYF. CDR3 nucleotides: TGTGCCATCAGTGACGGTAATACGCAGTATTTT.

This clonotype was found many times. CDR3 loop: CASSYSTSGGEQFF. CDR3 coding DNA: TGTGCCAGCAGTTACTCGACTAGCGGGGGGGAGCAGTTCTTC. The chain recombines TRBV6-5 with TRBJ2-1, with TRBD2 matching over 13 bases. The CDR3 spans 14 residues. The J segment lost 10 bases and the V segment lost 0 bases, leaving 0 bases of the junction unmatched. CDR1 and CDR2 (germline): MNHEY, SVGAGI.

Only a few counts were recorded for this clonotype. V is TRBV18 and J is TRBJ2-7; 7 nucleotides line up with TRBD1. This CDR3 is built from 13 residues. Germline V gene lookup returns CDR1 KGHSH and CDR2 LQKENI. V lost 6 bases and J lost 6; bases outside the gene matches: 8. The CDR3 loop reads CASSIPGTAEQYF. CDR3 DNA sequence: TGTGCCAGCTCGATTCCCGGGACAGCCGAGCAGTACTTC. Using reference TRBV18 and TRBJ2-7 for the parts outside the CDR3, the full variable domain is NAGVMQNPRHLVRRRGQEARLRCSPMKGHSHVYWYRQLPEEGLKFMVYLQKENIIDESGMPKERFSAEFPKEGPSILRIQQVVRGDSAAYFCASSIPGTAEQYFGPGTRLTVT.

The rearrangement uses TRBV18 and TRBJ1-1; D remains unclear. The CDR3 spans 14 residues. CDR1 and CDR2 from the germline V gene are KGHSH and LQKENI. The V gene lost 2 bases and the J gene lost 3 bases, with 10 bases spanning the gap. Written as DNA, the CDR3 is TGTGCCAGCTCACCAGGGAGTGGGGACACTGAAGCTTTCTTT. This translates into CASSPGSGDTEAFF.

This clonotype was counted many times. The J gene is TRBJ2-7, the V gene TRBV5-1; a weak D match, TRBD1 (5 bases). The CDR3 runs 15 residues. CDR1 is SGHRS and CDR2 is YFSETQ in the germline V gene. The ends were cut back, 0 bases at V and 6 bases at J, with 16 bases in the middle. CDR3 protein: CASSLAQGNFGEQYF. CDR3 bases: TGCGCCAGCAGCTTGGCTCAGGGAAATTTCGGCGAGCAGTACTTC.

The CDR3 region is CASSGTQNPAYNEQFF. Here the CDR3 DNA reads TGTGCCAGTTCCGGGACCCAAAATCCGGCCTACAATGAGCAGTTCTTC. The V call is TRBV14, the J call TRBJ2-1; D possibly uses TRBD1 or TRBD2 (5 bases each). V was clipped by 9 bases and J by 2 bases, with 20 bases between them. The germline CDR1 and CDR2 sequences are SGHDN and FVKESK. The CDR3 covers 16 residues.

This clonotype was counted ten times or more. The chain has TRBV20-1 and TRBJ1-1, with D uncertain. Germline V gene lookup returns CDR1 DFQATT and CDR2 SNEGSKA (reference sequence). The CDR3 is 13 residues long. Deletions cut 5 bases from V and 0 bases from J, with 10 bases between. DNA of the CDR3: TGCAGTGCTTACAACGCCATGAACACTGAAGCTTTCTTT. Its translation is CSAYNAMNTEAFF.

The rearrangement uses TRBV6-5 and TRBJ1-1; D remains unclear. Trimming took off 2 bases at V and 0 bases at J, with 13 bases between the two ends. The germline CDR1 and CDR2 sequences are MNHEY and SVGAGI. The CDR3 sequence is 16 residues long. CDR3 nucleotide sequence: TGTGCCAGCAGTTACGCCCTTGGGGAATTGAACACTGAAGCTTTCTTT. Encoded protein: CASSYALGELNTEAFF.

The genes are TRBV6-1 and TRBJ2-7; 7 nucleotides match TRBD1. With V trimmed by 4 bases and J by 3 bases, 9 bases remained unmatched. Germline CDR1 is MNHNS and CDR2 is SASEGT. The CDR3 sequence is 15 residues long. The CDR3 reads CASSGSPGTVYEQYF. CDR3 sequence (DNA): TGTGCCAGCAGTGGCTCTCCCGGGACAGTCTACGAGCAGTACTTC.

The sample holds many counts of this clonotype. The rearrangement uses TRBV7-2 and TRBJ2-1; D possibly corresponds to TRBD1 (6 bases). V lost 1 base, J lost 6 bases, and 13 bases lay in between. Germline CDR1 is SGHTA and CDR2 is FQGNSA. The CDR3 covers 15 residues. The DNA of the CDR3 is TGTGCCAGCAGCTTAGATGGTACAGGGCCCAATGAGCAGTTCTTC. Encoded protein: CASSLDGTGPNEQFF.

Comment on this clonotype: With a much larger clone just one base away, this may be a read error. The rearrangement joins TRBV4-3 to TRBJ2-7, with D tentatively TRBD2 (5 bases). Germline V gene data show CDR1 as LGHNA and CDR2 as YSLEER. Trimming removed 3 bases at V and 3 bases at J, with 12 bases between. The CDR3 is 14 amino acids. CDR3 protein: CASSQTRVNYEQYF. CDR3 coding DNA: TGCGCCAGCAGCCAGACGCGGGTCAACTACGAGCAGTACTTC.

This chain connects TRBV20-1 to TRBJ2-1, with D unclear. Germline CDR1 and CDR2: DFQATT and SNEGSKA (reference sequence). Deletions cut 6 bases from V and 0 bases from J, with 15 bases between. The CDR3 is 15 amino acids. Written as DNA, the CDR3 is TGCAGTGCCACGAAATTGGCCGGCTCCTACAATGAGCAGTTCTTC. This encodes CSATKLAGSYNEQFF.

This clonotype was picked up a small number of times. The chain joins TRBV20-1 to TRBJ2-1; 9 nucleotides line up with TRBD1. V trimming: 4 bases; J trimming: 6 bases; junction bases outside the gene matches: 7. Germline values: CDR1 DFQATT, CDR2 SNEGSKA (reference sequence). This CDR3 contains 14 residues. CDR3 DNA sequence: TGCAGTGCTAACCGGGGACAGGGAGGCAATGAGCAGTTCTTC. This codes for CSANRGQGGNEQFF.

The rearrangement joins TRBV12-3 or TRBV12-4 to TRBJ2-7, with 12 bases lining up with TRBD2. Germline trimming cut 7 bases from V and 1 base from J; bases unmatched to any gene: 5. The CDR3 covers 15 residues. This chain's CDR3 is CASTLTSGGSYEQYF. CDR3 nucleotides: TGTGCCAGCACCCTGACTAGCGGGGGTTCCTACGAGCAGTACTTC.

This chain joins TRBV5-1 and TRBJ2-7; the match to TRBD2 covers 14 bases. This CDR3 has 15 amino acids. Per the germline V gene, CDR1 is SGHRS and CDR2 is YFSETQ. V was pared by 5 bases and J by 2 bases, with 3 bases of the junction left unmatched. The chain's CDR3 is CASRPTSGRAYEQYF. The CDR3 nucleotides are TGCGCCAGCAGACCGACTAGCGGGAGGGCCTACGAGCAGTACTTC.

This chain links TRBV12-3 or TRBV12-4 with TRBJ2-2; D perhaps matches TRBD2 (5 bases). The CDR3 has 17 residues. The V and J ends lost 2 bases and 1 base respectively, with 14 bases between them. Written as DNA, the CDR3 is TGTGCCAGCAGTTTACATGGAGGTCGGGGGAACACCGGGGAGCTGTTTTTT. This translates into CASSLHGGRGNTGELFF.

At least ten counts were recorded for this clonotype. The chain carries TRBV2 and TRBJ2-1; D gene unclear. V was clipped by 6 bases and J by 10 bases, with 13 bases between them. CDR3 length: 12 residues. Looked up from germline, CDR1 is SNHLY and CDR2 is FYNNEI. The CDR3 sequence is CASSSWTREQFF. In DNA form, the CDR3 reads TGTGCCAGCAGCTCATGGACGAGGGAGCAGTTCTTC.

The chain uses TRBV7-9 and TRBJ2-2; no definite D call. Germline CDR1 reads SEHNR; CDR2 reads FQNEAQ (reference sequence). V was cut by 7 bases and J by 6 bases, with 9 bases left in between. The CDR3 extends over 12 amino acids. CDR3 nucleotide sequence: TGTGCCAGCAACCCCCATTCCGGGGAGCTGTTTTTT. Translated, it gives CASNPHSGELFF.

V gene TRBV19 combines with J gene TRBJ2-2; 7 nucleotides agree with TRBD2. The V and J ends lost 5 bases and 3 bases, in that order; junction bases with no gene match: 9. The CDR3 extends over 16 amino acids. CDR1 and CDR2 from the germline V gene are LNHDA and SQIVND (reference sequence). Here the CDR3 DNA reads TGTGCCAGTAGTGTTACTGCGGGAGCCGACACCGGGGAGCTGTTTTTT. It is translated as CASSVTAGADTGELFF.

V and J are TRBV5-1 and TRBJ2-7; perhaps D is TRBD1 or TRBD2 (5 bases each). The V end was cut by 2 bases, the J end by 3 bases, with 18 bases between. The CDR3 sequence is 16 residues long. Germline V gene sequence: CDR1 SGHRS, CDR2 YFSETQ. The CDR3 loop is CASSFPSGTAGYEQYF. CDR3 sequence (DNA): TGCGCCAGCAGCTTTCCCTCCGGGACCGCGGGCTACGAGCAGTACTTC. The entire variable domain, with the rest obtained from reference TRBV5-1 and TRBJ2-7, is as follows: KAGVTQTPRYLIKTRGQQVTLSCSPISGHRSVSWYQQTPGQGLQFLFEYFSETQRNKGNFPGRFSGRQFSNSRSEMNVSTLELGDSALYLCASSFPSGTAGYEQYFGPGTRLTVT.

The gene calls are TRBV5-6 and TRBJ1-6; a weak D match, TRBD1 (6 bases). This CDR3 is 16 amino acids long. V was pared by 5 bases and J by 0 bases, with 12 bases between. CDR1 is SGHDT and CDR2 is YYEEEE in the germline V gene. The CDR3 sequence: CASRRTVSSYNSPLHF. The CDR3 DNA is TGTGCCAGCAGGAGGACAGTTAGCTCCTATAATTCACCCCTCCACTTT.